This section outlines one T cell receptor (beta chain) sequence together with its context. The CDR3 has 13 residues. Germline CDR1 is LGHDT and CDR2 is YNNKEL (reference sequence). Trimming cost V 5 bases and J 2 bases, with 9 bases left between them. The entry originates in a study of blood T cell repertoires in COVID-19. Overall study: Collection of acute and convalescent COVID-19 samples took place in the United States, Italy and Spain.

In the original analysis: For nucleated cells, counts were estimated from reference gene primer amplification. The table came from immunoSEQ multiplex PCR; TCRdb's copy has only in-frame clones and leaves some out. The V and J calls and clone size were taken over from that table, and D and trimming were inferred from the DNA. The sample has around 30,000 clones, 60% to 80% seen once. The chain employs TRBV3-1 (or the pseudogene TRBV3-2) and TRBJ2-5; D ambiguous. This clonotype was sampled from a woman in her 70s with acute or convalescent COVID-19. The sequencing sample was made of peripheral blood. The CDR3 loop is CASSGAYQETQYF. CDR3 in DNA: TGTGCCAGCAGCGGAGCGTATCAAGAGACCCAGTACTTC.